The present T cell receptor beta chain was sequenced within a study of blood T cell repertoires in COVID-19. At the level of the study: The study drew acute and convalescent COVID-19 samples from the United States, Italy and Spain. PBMCs, B-cell-depleted T cells, or T cells provided the cDNA or gDNA that made up the material.

The assay was immunoSEQ multiplex PCR, and TCRdb's table has in-frame clones only and misses some. The sample has about 350,000 clones, more than 70% seen once. Per the germline V gene, CDR1 is SGDLS and CDR2 is YYNGEE. The V and J ends lost 7 bases and 6 bases, in that order; junction bases with no gene match: 13. CDR3 size: 15 residues. Material for sequencing was peripheral blood. The V and J genes are TRBV9 and TRBJ2-1; 7 bases line up with TRBD2. The sequence derives from a woman aged 55-69 years with COVID-19, enrolled during active disease. CDR3 residues: CASAGGRLASNEQFF. CDR3 DNA sequence: TGTGCCAGCGCGGGCGGGAGACTAGCTTCCAATGAGCAGTTCTTC.